The 30 T cell receptor beta chains in this list originate from one sample, sequenced in a study of cytomegalovirus exposure and HLA in healthy donors (dated by TCRdb to about 2017). The library was made by the immunoSEQ multiplex PCR assay. For the multiplex PCR, a mixture combining 60 forward primers for TCR Vbeta segments and 13 reverse primers for TCR Jbeta segments was used. As stored in TCRdb, this immuneACCESS dataset retains in-frame rearrangements with V and J assigned. A fraction of the clones does not appear; measured against another copy, unresolved V genes explain less than half of the discrepancy, and the remainder lacks a known reason. The sample table records roughly 130,000 clones; around four fifths of these occur just once. The ten top clones hold approximately 1.1% of the sample. Sequences were obtained from PBMCs. All receptors come from a boy aged 10-17 years in good health and CMV-seronegative.

V usage is TRBV6-1 and J usage is TRBJ2-2; TRBD1 might be the D (6 bases). Looked up from germline, CDR1 is MNHNS and CDR2 is SASEGT. The germline V and J ends were trimmed by 11 bases and 3 bases, with 19 bases remaining between them. This CDR3 comprises 15 residues. The CDR3 protein is CASQSGGAYTGELFF. The DNA of the CDR3 is TGTGCCTCCCAGTCTGGGGGCGCGTACACCGGGGAGCTGTTTTTT.

The rearrangement links TRBV13 to TRBJ1-1; D gene unclear. The CDR3 has 15 amino acids. Germline V gene sequence: CDR1 PRHDT, CDR2 FYEKMQ (reference sequence). Trimming stripped 0 bases from V and 1 base from J, with 9 bases between. The CDR3: CASSLGGGGNTEAFF. CDR3 bases: TGTGCCAGCAGCTTAGGCGGTGGCGGGAACACTGAAGCTTTCTTT.

This chain connects TRBV7-9 to TRBJ1-2, with unresolved D. The CDR3 totals 13 residues. Germline-derived CDR1 and CDR2 are SEHNR and FQNEAQ (reference sequence). With 1 base removed from V and 4 bases from J, the gap between germline ends came to 7 bases. The CDR3 DNA follows: TGTGCCAGCAGCTTAGAACCGGTCTATGGCTACACCTTC. Residues: CASSLEPVYGYTF. Full variable domain (outside the CDR3, taken from reference TRBV7-9 and TRBJ1-2): DTGVSQNPRHKITKRGQNVTFRCDPISEHNRLYWYRQTLGQGPEFLTYFQNEAQLEKSRLLSDRFSAERPKGSFSTLEIQRTEQGDSAMYLCASSLEPVYGYTFGSGTRLTVV.

This clone appeared once. This chain uses TRBV10-1 with TRBJ2-1; 12 nucleotides agree with TRBD1. Germline-derived CDR1 and CDR2 are WNHNN and SYGVQD (reference sequence). V shed 6 bases and J 3 bases; nucleotides not matched to a gene: 12. The CDR3 sequence is 18 residues long. The CDR3 nucleotides are TGCGCCAGCAGGCTACCCCGGGACAGGGGGCTCTACTACAATGAGCAGTTCTTC. Its translation: CASRLPRDRGLYYNEQFF.

This chain joins TRBV6-5 and TRBJ2-2; D not resolved. The germline CDR1 and CDR2 sequences are MNHEY and SVGAGI. CDR3 length: 15 amino acids. Trimming took off 4 bases at V and 0 bases at J, with 9 bases between the two ends. CDR3 region: CASSLAQANTGELFF. DNA for the CDR3: TGTGCCAGCAGTTTGGCGCAGGCGAACACCGGGGAGCTGTTTTTT.

This clone was found once. The chain has TRBV7-2 and TRBJ2-1; 7 nucleotides line up with TRBD2. Trimming took 0 bases from V and 7 from J; bases not matched to a gene: 3. CDR1 and CDR2 (germline): SGHTA, FQGNSA. The CDR3 runs 14 residues. In DNA form, the CDR3 reads TGTGCCAGCAGCTTAGCGGGAGGGTTTAATGAGCAGTTCTTC. Amino acid sequence: CASSLAGGFNEQFF. Looking up the rest from reference TRBV7-2 and TRBJ2-1 gives the full variable domain: GAGVSQSPSNKVTEKGKDVELRCDPISGHTALYWYRQSLGQGLEFLIYFQGNSAPDKSGLPSDRFSAERTGGSVSTLTIQRTQQEDSAVYLCASSLAGGFNEQFFGPGTRLTVL.

This chain joins TRBV11-2 and TRBJ2-3; 9 positions agree with TRBD2. Trimming removed 6 bases from V and 1 base from J; junction bases left unmatched: 11. Germline V gene data show CDR1 as SGHAT and CDR2 as FQNNGV. The CDR3 is 17 amino acids. CDR3 protein: CASSFTWRTSGTDTQYF. The CDR3 bases are TGTGCCAGCAGTTTCACCTGGAGGACTAGCGGCACAGATACGCAGTATTTT.

V is TRBV27 and J is TRBJ1-5; 8 nucleotides match TRBD1. V lost 5 bases, J lost 1 base, and 10 bases stayed unmatched. The CDR3 totals 17 residues. Per the germline V gene, CDR1 is MNHEY and CDR2 is SMNVEV (reference sequence). This CDR3 is CASSRSGGAGSNQPQHF. CDR3 DNA sequence: TGTGCCAGCAGTAGGTCAGGGGGCGCGGGAAGCAATCAGCCCCAGCATTTT.

This chain links TRBV4-2 with TRBJ1-1; 8 bases line up with TRBD1. V lost 2 bases, J lost 4 bases, and 3 bases stayed unmatched. Per germline, CDR1 LGHNA and CDR2 YNFKEQ. The CDR3 spans 14 residues. The CDR3 is CASSQTGGSTEAFF. CDR3 in DNA: TGTGCCAGCAGCCAAACAGGGGGGAGCACTGAAGCTTTCTTT.

This rearrangement joins TRBV7-9 to TRBJ2-3, with D tentatively TRBD2 (7 bases). CDR3 size: 14 residues. Germline V gene data show CDR1 as SEHNR and CDR2 as FQNEAQ (reference sequence). The ends were cut back, 11 bases at V and 1 base at J, with 16 bases in the middle. The DNA for the CDR3 is TGTGCCGACCGGGAGGCAGGGGGCACAGATACGCAGTATTTT. The encoded protein is CADREAGGTDTQYF.

V gene TRBV2 combines with J gene TRBJ2-1; 11 nucleotides agree with TRBD2. With 8 bases clipped from V and 5 bases from J, the junction kept 5 bases outside the gene matches. The V gene's germline CDR1 is SNHLY and CDR2 FYNNEI. CDR3 length: 14 residues. CDR3 sequence reads: CASQGLAGNNEQFF. The CDR3 DNA is TGTGCCAGCCAAGGACTAGCGGGTAACAATGAGCAGTTCTTC.

This clone was picked up one time. This chain joins TRBV4-2 and TRBJ2-3, with 10 bases aligning to TRBD2. With V trimmed by 0 bases and J by 3 bases, 3 bases remained unmatched. CDR1 is LGHNA, CDR2 YNFKEQ, per germline. This CDR3 has 16 amino acids. The CDR3 DNA reads as TGTGCCAGCAGCCAAGAGAGCGGGGGGGGGACAGATACGCAGTATTTT. As protein: CASSQESGGGTDTQYF.

V and J are TRBV5-8 and TRBJ2-7; D uncertain. The CDR3 totals 13 residues. V was trimmed by 0 bases and J by 1 base, leaving 5 bases between them. In germline, CDR1 is SGHTS, CDR2 YDEGEE. In DNA, the CDR3 is TGTGCCAGCAGCTTGGGCCAGTCCTACGAGCAGTACTTC. Its translation is CASSLGQSYEQYF.

The CDR3 nucleotides are TGTGCCAGCAGCTTTACAGGGTGGACTGAAGCTTTCTTT. This gives the protein CASSFTGWTEAFF. V usage is TRBV11-2 and J usage is TRBJ1-1; maybe TRBD1 (6 bases). Trimming left V 3 bases short and J 5 bases short, with 10 bases between. This CDR3 spans 13 amino acids. Per the germline V gene, CDR1 is SGHAT and CDR2 is FQNNGV.

This clone was detected only once. V is TRBV27 and J is TRBJ2-7, with 11 positions matching TRBD2. Germline V gene sequence: CDR1 MNHEY, CDR2 SMNVEV (reference sequence). CDR3 length: 15 amino acids. With V trimmed by 3 bases and J by 3 bases, 4 bases remained unmatched. CDR3 bases: TGTGCCAGCAGTTTCCGGACTAGCGGGTTCTACGAGCAGTACTTC. Its translation is CASSFRTSGFYEQYF.

The CDR3 sequence is CASSLGTSGKDEQFF. The CDR3 nucleotides read TGTGCCAGCAGTTTGGGGACTAGCGGGAAGGATGAGCAGTTCTTC. The rearrangement links TRBV27 to TRBJ2-1; 13 positions match TRBD2. Germline CDR1 reads MNHEY; CDR2 reads SMNVEV (reference sequence). The CDR3 loop spans 15 amino acids. Unmatched junction bases numbered 4, after V lost 3 bases and J lost 8 bases.

The chain has TRBV6-5 and TRBJ2-7; TRBD2 agrees at 13 bases. V shed 6 bases, J shed 2 bases, and the junction held 4 bases outside the gene matches. The germline V gene encodes CDR1 MNHEY and CDR2 SVGAGI. The CDR3 length is 15 residues. DNA for the CDR3: TGTGCCAGCAGACCCGGACTAGCGGGAGCCTACGAGCAGTACTTC. It yields the protein CASRPGLAGAYEQYF.

This chain uses TRBV20-1 with TRBJ1-2; D is perhaps TRBD1 (5 bases). Germline CDR1 DFQATT, CDR2 SNEGSKA (reference sequence). The CDR3 spans 11 residues. The V end lost 6 bases, the J end lost 7 bases, and 12 bases lay between the germline ends. This CDR3 is CSAARGGGYTF. The CDR3 nucleotides are TGCAGTGCCGCGCGGGGGGGTGGCTACACCTTC.

The chain links TRBV7-9 to TRBJ2-3; 10 nucleotides line up with TRBD2. Per the germline V gene, CDR1 is SEHNR and CDR2 is FQNEAQ (reference sequence). After removal of 5 bases from V and 2 bases from J, the junction contained 4 bases not matched to a gene. CDR3 length equals 15 residues. The CDR3 nucleotides are TGTGCCAGCAGCCCCGGGACTAGCGACACAGATACGCAGTATTTT. Its protein is CASSPGTSDTDTQYF.

This clone was recorded only once. CDR3 in amino acids: CASSPTGLGDNQPQHF. In nucleotides, the CDR3 is TGTGCCAGCAGTCCCACAGGGCTTGGGGACAATCAGCCCCAGCATTTT. This chain uses TRBV27 with TRBJ1-5; tentative D call: TRBD1 (6 bases). The V gene lost 5 bases and the J gene lost 3 bases, with 17 bases spanning the gap. The CDR3 sequence is 16 residues long. The V gene's germline CDR1 is MNHEY and CDR2 SMNVEV (reference sequence).

V is TRBV20-1 and J is TRBJ2-1, with 7 bases matching TRBD2. In germline, CDR1 is DFQATT, CDR2 SNEGSKA (reference sequence). The CDR3 has 11 residues. The J segment lost 8 bases and the V segment lost 6 bases, leaving 4 bases of the junction unmatched. In DNA, the CDR3 is TGCAGTGCGGCGGGAGTCGATGAGCAGTTCTTC. The encoded protein is CSAAGVDEQFF.

This chain joins TRBV5-1 and TRBJ2-1; 10 bases align to TRBD2. This CDR3 spans 15 amino acids. Germline CDR1 reads SGHRS; CDR2 reads YFSETQ. After removal of 2 bases from V and 8 bases from J, the junction contained 7 bases not matched to a gene. CDR3 protein: CASSFGTSGTYEQFF. In DNA, the CDR3 is TGCGCCAGCAGCTTCGGAACTAGCGGGACCTATGAGCAGTTCTTC.

The chain combines TRBV5-1 with TRBJ2-3; TRBD2 aligns across 8 bases. Germline trimming cut 3 bases from V and 1 base from J; bases unmatched to any gene: 22. The V gene's germline CDR1 is SGHRS and CDR2 YFSETQ. This CDR3 is built from 21 residues. CDR3 bases: TGCGCCAGCAGCTCCCCTGAGGTAGCGGGATACTCAAAAGGTGGCACAGATACGCAGTATTTT. Translation gives CASSSPEVAGYSKGGTDTQYF.

The chain links TRBV7-9 to TRBJ2-2; D is unresolved. Germline loops: CDR1 SEHNR, CDR2 FQNEAQ (reference sequence). The CDR3 sequence is 19 residues long. Trimming took 6 bases from V and 0 from J, leaving 23 bases between them. The CDR3 bases are TGTGCCAGCAGTGAAACGGAGAGAGACTCGATCGCGAACACCGGGGAGCTGTTTTTT. Residues: CASSETERDSIANTGELFF.

The chain joins TRBV7-3 to TRBJ2-1; maybe TRBD1 (6 bases). Trimming took 5 bases from V and 11 from J, leaving 13 bases between them. The CDR3 is 12 residues long. The germline gives CDR1 SGHTA, CDR2 FQGTGA. CDR3 sequence: CASSNNREKQFF. DNA for the CDR3: TGTGCCAGCAGCAATAACAGGGAAAAGCAGTTCTTC.

The table lists this clone with a few counts. The chain joins TRBV25-1 to TRBJ2-3, with a tentative D call TRBD2 (5 bases). V was clipped by 2 bases and J by 0 bases, with 6 bases between them. Germline lookup yields CDR1 MGHDK and CDR2 SYGVNS. CDR3 size: 14 residues. CDR3 amino acids: CASSEQRSTDTQYF. The CDR3 nucleotides are TGTGCCAGCAGTGAACAGCGGAGCACAGATACGCAGTATTTT.

The chain couples TRBV5-6 to TRBJ2-5, with D perhaps TRBD2 (6 bases). The J call may be in error: the DNA end matches TRBJ2-7 better. CDR1 SGHDT and CDR2 YYEEEE come from the germline V gene. The CDR3 covers 15 residues. The CDR3 is CASSSGAHLYYEQYF. As DNA, the CDR3 is TGTGCCAGCAGCTCGGGAGCACATCTTTACTACGAGCAGTACTTC.

A word on this clone: Sequence at one end of the junction differs from germline and may be a read error. The rearrangement joins TRBV27 to TRBJ1-2; TRBD1 is a possible D gene (6 bases). Germline CDR1 and CDR2: MNHEY and SMNVEV (reference sequence). CDR3 length: 10 residues. The CDR3 DNA sequence: TGTGCCCCAGGGGAGATGGGCTACCCCTTC. Its translation is CAPGEMGYPF.

The J gene is TRBJ2-3, the V gene TRBV7-9; D unclear. In germline, CDR1 is SEHNR, CDR2 FQNEAQ (reference sequence). The CDR3 loop spans 12 amino acids. Trimming cost V 0 bases and J 6 bases, with 4 bases left between them. CDR3 coding DNA: TGTGCCAGCAGCTTAGCGCAGGATACGCAGTATTTT. This translates into CASSLAQDTQYF.

The rearrangement links TRBV5-1 to TRBJ2-7, with 11 bases identical to TRBD2. In germline, CDR1 is SGHRS, CDR2 YFSETQ. This CDR3 is 15 amino acids long. After removal of 0 bases from V and 3 bases from J, the junction contained 2 bases not matched to a gene. The chain's CDR3 is CASSLVLAGVYEQYF. The CDR3, as DNA: TGCGCCAGCAGCTTGGTACTAGCGGGGGTCTACGAGCAGTACTTC. Full variable domain (remainder filled in from reference TRBV5-1 and TRBJ2-7): KAGVTQTPRYLIKTRGQQVTLSCSPISGHRSVSWYQQTPGQGLQFLFEYFSETQRNKGNFPGRFSGRQFSNSRSEMNVSTLELGDSALYLCASSLVLAGVYEQYFGPGTRLTVT.